This TCR beta chain originates from a study of identical twins. TCRdb reprocessed the 5' RACE reads via MiXCR and lists one record per CDR3 protein. Of 690,000 or so distinct CDR3 sequences in the sample, 8.6% were seen once. The CDR3 is made up of 14 amino acids. Trimming removed 0 bases from V and 0 bases from J, with 5 bases in between. Looked up from germline, CDR1 is SEHNR and CDR2 is FQNEAQ (reference sequence). This sample also belongs to another study, concerning yellow fever vaccine responses in identical twins.

Sequenced material: PBMCs. V usage is TRBV7-9 and J usage is TRBJ1-2, with D uncertain. The clonotype comes from a woman aged 18-29 years in good health. CDR3 DNA: TGTGCCAGCAGCTTAGCAGGCACTAACTATGGCTACACCTTC. It is translated as CASSLAGTNYGYTF.